What follows describes a single TCR beta chain. Its matching antigen is unknown. The data are from a study of cytomegalovirus exposure and HLA in healthy donors. TCRdb's table, derived via immunoSEQ multiplex PCR, lists solely in-frame clones and lacks some. Of more than 90,000 clones detected, more than 70% appear once; the ten largest clones hold about 1.8%. General observations from the study: Subsequent analysis showed first-cohort TCR clusters tending to co-occur in 120 validation repertoires. Associated with cytomegalovirus, according to the listing, were 164 TCR beta chains.

Per germline, CDR1 ENHRY and CDR2 SYGVKD. The V end lost 6 bases, the J end lost 1 base, and 13 bases lay between the germline ends. This CDR3 spans 14 amino acids. The TCR originated in a man between 18 and 29 years old in good health and CMV-seronegative. The genes are TRBV10-3 and TRBJ2-7; D is possibly TRBD1 (5 bases). The sequencing input was PBMCs. CDR3 sequence reads: CAIRPDDSSYEQYF. DNA for the CDR3: TGTGCCATCAGACCTGACGACAGTTCCTACGAGCAGTACTTC.